What follows describes a single TCR beta chain. CDR1 is DFQATT and CDR2 is SNEGSKA in the germline V gene (reference sequence). The CDR3 contains 11 residues. V lost 2 bases to trimming and J lost 7 bases, with 8 bases between them. The sample is drawn from a study of siplizumab effects on memory and regulatory T cells. Data came from immunoSEQ multiplex PCR; TCRdb stores just in-frame clones and leaves some out. The sample includes fewer than 120,000 clones, around nine tenths of them seen just once. Sequencing was done on a sample of CD4+ T cells sorted from blood. This TCR derives from a human donor in good health. The chain links TRBV20-1 to TRBJ1-2; D is unclear. The CDR3 protein is CSARIGPGYTF. The CDR3 DNA follows: TGCAGTGCTAGAATAGGACCTGGCTACACCTTC.